The 13 T cell receptor beta chains in this list originate from one sample, sequenced in a study of kidney transplant recipient with SARS-CoV-2 infection. TCRdb ran MiXCR on the reads and lists one entry per CDR3 protein. The sample has some 220,000 distinct CDR3 sequences; more than 25% are singletons. Sequencing used a blood sample, obtained at baseline and on approximately day 120 from a kidney transplant recipient. These receptors came from a male patient aged 25 to 39 who had COVID-19 and was a kidney transplant recipient. A subset of T cells may come from the graft donor.

For this clonotype: A much larger clone differs by one base, so this may be a read error. The chain carries TRBV20-1 and TRBJ1-1, with D unclear. The CDR3 runs 12 residues. Germline CDR1 is DFQATT and CDR2 is SNEGSKA (reference sequence). V dropped 5 bases and J dropped 8 bases, with 15 bases sitting between them. This CDR3 is CSAPPVWTEAFF. In DNA, the CDR3 is TGCAGTGCTCCCCCGGTATGGACCGAAGCTTTCTTT.

A remark on this clonotype: Germline is not matched at one junction end, which may reflect a read error. The chain carries TRBV6-8 and TRBJ2-1; D perhaps matches TRBD1 (5 bases). CDR3 length equals 15 residues. The germline CDR1 and CDR2 sequences are MNHGY and SAAAGT. DNA of the CDR3: TGTGCCAGCAGTTCCCCAGGACATTCCTACAATGGGCAGTTCTTC. This codes for CASSSPGHSYNGQFF.

This clonotype was counted at least ten times. The V gene is TRBV18, the J gene TRBJ1-2, with D tentatively TRBD1 (6 bases). Germline V CDR1 and CDR2: KGHSH, LQKENI. This CDR3 is 13 amino acids long. V was cut by 3 bases and J by 6 bases, with 11 bases left in between. Here the CDR3 DNA reads TGTGCCAGCTCACCTCTAAACAGGGATGGCTACACCTTC. Protein product: CASSPLNRDGYTF.

Turning to this clonotype: A much larger clone lies a single base off, so this may be a read error. V is TRBV6-6 and J is TRBJ1-5; tentatively, D is TRBD1 (5 bases). The CDR3 has 13 amino acids. CDR1 is MNHNY and CDR2 is SVGAGI in the germline V gene (reference sequence). Trimming took 6 bases from V and 12 from J, leaving 18 bases between them. CDR3 sequence reads: CASSFRNPGLQHF. CDR3 sequence (DNA): TGTGCCAGCAGCTTTAGAAATCCGGGGCTCCAGCATTTT.

There are many counts of this clonotype. The rearrangement uses TRBV20-1 and TRBJ1-5; D gene ambiguous. The CDR3 sequence is 12 residues long. Germline lookup yields CDR1 DFQATT and CDR2 SNEGSKA (reference sequence). Trimming pared 6 bases from V and 6 bases from J, leaving 12 bases between. This CDR3 reads CSAGREAQPQHF. The CDR3 region has the DNA TGCAGTGCCGGGCGGGAGGCTCAGCCCCAGCATTTT.

This clonotype showed up many times. The chain couples TRBV6-1 to TRBJ2-2; D not resolved. The V gene's germline CDR1 is MNHNS and CDR2 SASEGT. Trimming took off 1 base at V and 1 base at J, with 10 bases between the two ends. The CDR3 length is 16 residues. CDR3: CASSEEPFLNTGELFF. CDR3 nucleotide sequence: TGTGCCAGCAGTGAAGAGCCGTTCTTGAACACCGGGGAGCTGTTTTTT.

With respect to this clonotype: It may be a read error: a sequence one base away is much more abundant. J is TRBJ2-4 and V is TRBV20-1, with TRBD2 identical over 10 bases. Germline V gene lookup returns CDR1 DFQATT and CDR2 SNEGSKA (reference sequence). CDR3 length equals 14 residues. The CDR3 nucleotides are TGCAGTGCCTCTCTAGCGGGAGTGGGCCATGAGCGGTTCTTC. Its protein is CSASLAGVGHERFF.

This clonotype was counted many times. This chain joins TRBV4-3 and TRBJ2-1; D might be TRBD2 (6 bases). Germline CDR1 reads LGHNA; CDR2 reads YSLEER. The CDR3 runs to 15 residues. Deletions cut 4 bases from V and 7 bases from J, with 17 bases between. The CDR3 DNA is TGCGCCAGCAGCCCCACGTGGGGGGAGAGGAATGAGCAGTTCTTC. It specifies CASSPTWGERNEQFF.

This clonotype was seen at least ten times. The rearrangement links TRBV6-9 to TRBJ1-2; no definite D call. Trimming took off 5 bases at V and 4 bases at J, with 23 bases between the two ends. The CDR3 sequence is 17 residues long. The germline gives CDR1 MNHGY, CDR2 SVAAGI. Written as DNA, the CDR3 is TGTGCCAGCAGTATTAGGAGGCCTTACGGAAAGACCTATGGCTACACCTTC. Translated, it gives CASSIRRPYGKTYGYTF.

At least ten counts were recorded for this clonotype. This chain links TRBV25-1 with TRBJ2-5; D ambiguous. V was trimmed by 1 base and J by 1 base, leaving 7 bases between them. The CDR3 length is 14 residues. Germline CDR1 reads MGHDK; CDR2 reads SYGVNS. This CDR3 reads CASSEWSAQETQYF. In DNA form, the CDR3 reads TGTGCCAGCAGTGAATGGTCGGCCCAAGAGACCCAGTACTTC.

This clonotype was seen repeatedly, ten times or more. The chain links TRBV6-5 to TRBJ2-7; D is unresolved. The length of the CDR3 is 15 residues. Trimming removed 0 bases at V and 2 bases at J, with 11 bases between. In germline, CDR1 is MNHEY, CDR2 SVGAGI. CDR3 region: CASSYSARPTYEQYF. The CDR3, as DNA: TGTGCCAGCAGTTACTCGGCCAGGCCTACCTACGAGCAGTACTTC.

In the case of this clonotype: This clone may be a read error of a much larger clone one base away. This sequence joins TRBV10-2 and TRBJ2-7; the D is unclear. With 3 bases removed from V and 5 bases from J, the gap between germline ends came to 17 bases. CDR1 is WSHSY, CDR2 SAAADI, per germline. The CDR3 is 15 residues long. The chain's CDR3 is CASSEVPEEAHEQYF. The CDR3 DNA reads as TGCGCCAGCAGTGAAGTTCCAGAAGAAGCCCACGAGCAGTACTTC.

Notes on this clonotype: A much larger clone lies a single base off, so this may be a read error. V is TRBV7-6 and J is TRBJ1-2; D remains ambiguous. CDR3 length: 15 amino acids. The germline V gene encodes CDR1 SGHVS and CDR2 FNYEAQ. The V end was cut by 5 bases, the J end by 7 bases, with 20 bases between. CDR3 sequence reads: CASSIDVESTCGYTF. The DNA for the CDR3 is TGTGCCAGCAGCATAGATGTTGAATCTACCTGTGGCTACACCTTC.